This T cell receptor (beta chain) emerged from a study of CD8+CD57+ T cells in acquired aplastic anemia (dated by TCRdb to between 2018 and 2020). Describing the broader study: A mean of approximately 3 ug of DNA, ranging from roughly 0.18 to 30 ug, was extracted from sorted CD4+ and CD8+ cells. CD8+CD57+ expansion was defined as a frequency above the mean frequency observed in healthy subjects.

The germline V gene supplies CDR1 SQVTM and CDR2 ANQGSEA. The CDR3 goes from the cysteine to the phenylalanine over 13 residues. Kept here is only the CDR3 DNA, which spans 39 bases and is read in frame from base 1. V is reduced by 3 bases and J by 1 base, leaving a spacing of 6 bases between them. What the authors observed across the whole study: Some 27 CD8+ CDR3 sequences were found in both patients and controls but appeared to be highly expressed in patients and within the immunodominant clones of the patients. Patients and healthy controls showed no significant difference in CD8+ Simpson's diversity (P=0.060).

In regard to this clonotype: What antigen it recognizes has not been identified. No base quality values were provided; no much bigger clone lies one nucleotide off.

TCR beta VDJ combination and CDR3 sequence profiling used genomic DNA as the template. TCR repertoire sequencing was run on an Illumina HiSeq 2000. As for the original processing: Repertoire assessment relied on Simpson's diversity index, CDR3 size and DJ length profiles, and TRBV/TRBJ rearrangement plots. The immunodominant clone was defined as the most abundant DNA sequence in deep sequencing data. CDR3 amino acid sequences were checked for sharing across subjects and were also compared against the VDJdb database and published repertoires. TCRdb trimmed public reads at Q25 via fastp, called clones via MiXCR and kept in-frame beta chains. Identical CDR3 proteins give one entry, which carries the most common genes and DNA. The V and J calls reflect TCRdb's pipeline rather than the authors' work. For this sample the table gives approximately 250,000 distinct CDR3 sequences, of which approximately 79% were detected only once. 40% to 55% of the sample goes to the ten largest clones.

Expansion of CD8+CD57+ cells had been shown by flow cytometry in the patients chosen for sequencing. Every patient had severe acquired aplastic anemia, diagnosed using the International Study of Aplastic Anemia and Agranulocytosis and Camitta criteria. At the time blood was sampled, none of the patients had received any therapy. In this study, sorted CD4+ and CD8+ T cells from the blood of healthy subjects and of severe aplastic anemia patients had their TCR repertoires deep-sequenced. Patients were enrolled under clinicaltrials.gov protocols 00001620, 01623167, 00001397, 00071045, 00081523 and 00961064 in the USA. Ficoll-Paque density gradient centrifugation was used to isolate peripheral blood mononuclear cells. CD4+ and CD8+ T cells were sorted by FACS or magnetic beads before DNA extraction.

Sequencing was done on a sample of sorted CD4+, CD8+, or CD8+CD57+ T cells (not recorded which) from PBMCs. This chain is built from TRBV29-1 and TRBJ2-2, with TRBD2 as a weak D call on 6 bases. The clonotype comes from a human donor with aplastic anemia. In nucleotides, the sequence is TGCAGCGTTGAGGGGGGGAACACCGGGGAGCTGTTTTTT. Its protein reads: CSVEGGNTGELFF.